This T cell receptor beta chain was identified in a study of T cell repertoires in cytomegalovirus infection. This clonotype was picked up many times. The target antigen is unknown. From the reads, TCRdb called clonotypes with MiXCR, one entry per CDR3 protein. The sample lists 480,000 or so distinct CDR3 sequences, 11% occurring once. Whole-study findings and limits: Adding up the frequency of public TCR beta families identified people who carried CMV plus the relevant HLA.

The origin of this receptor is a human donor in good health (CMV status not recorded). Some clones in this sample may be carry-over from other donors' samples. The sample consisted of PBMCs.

CDR3 region: CASSYSIGTHQSSYEQYF. The CDR3 DNA reads as TGTGCCAGCAGTTACTCGATAGGGACGCACCAAAGCTCCTACGAGCAGTACTTC. The chain carries TRBV6-5 and TRBJ2-7; D may match TRBD1 or TRBD2 (5 bases each). CDR1 and CDR2 (germline): MNHEY, SVGAGI. V was trimmed by 0 bases and J by 0 bases, leaving 18 bases between them. The CDR3 is made up of 18 amino acids.